This TCR beta chain was obtained from a study of cytomegalovirus exposure and HLA in healthy donors. The CDR3 is made up of 15 amino acids. Germline CDR1 is SGHRS and CDR2 is YFSETQ. Trimming took 1 base from V and 7 from J, leaving 15 bases between them. Vbeta (60) and Jbeta (13) primers were used in the PCR. Clones were read by immunoSEQ multiplex PCR, and TCRdb kept only the in-frame ones, dropping some. The sample includes about 150,000 clones, 64% seen only once; the top ten take 2.5% to 3.5%. Source material: PBMCs. The sequence was obtained from a woman aged 25 to 39 in good health and CMV-seropositive. The V and J genes are TRBV5-1 and TRBJ2-1, with D unresolved. As DNA, the CDR3 is TGCGCCAGCAGCTTGAGACCCCCCACGGGTAATGAGCAGTTCTTC. Protein: CASSLRPPTGNEQFF.